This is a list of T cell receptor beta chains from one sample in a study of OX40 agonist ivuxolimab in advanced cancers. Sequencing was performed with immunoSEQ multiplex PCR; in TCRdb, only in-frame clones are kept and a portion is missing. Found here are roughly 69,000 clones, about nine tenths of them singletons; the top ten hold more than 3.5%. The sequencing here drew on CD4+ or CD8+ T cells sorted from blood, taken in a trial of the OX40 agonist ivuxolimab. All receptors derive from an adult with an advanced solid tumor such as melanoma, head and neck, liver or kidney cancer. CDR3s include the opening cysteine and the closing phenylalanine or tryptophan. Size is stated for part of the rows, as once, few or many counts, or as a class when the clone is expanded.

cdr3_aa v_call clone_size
CASSLRGGSYEQYF TRBV5-4 .
CASSQKTSGRSYEQYF TRBV4-2 .
CASTKGAGANTEAFF TRBV7-9 .
CASSPPSTDTQYF TRBV7-9 .
CASSLSRSSHYNEQFF TRBV7-9 once
CASSYPTGTYGYTF TRBV28 .
CASSYPGQGFGYTF TRBV6-6 .
CASSLGGSYEQYF TRBV11-3 .
CASSLVDEQFF TRBV7-2 .
CASSESRADNSPLHF TRBV2 .
CASSPDRKAFF TRBV28 .
CASSAGTGTNRELFF TRBV9 .
CASSGEGGRLRTDTQYF TRBV2 .
CASIPQGLAGGWSSYNEQFF TRBV5-4 once
CASSLGVGYTF TRBV28 .
CASSDNTYEQYF TRBV10-1 .
CASSRRGARYNEQFF TRBV28 .
CAWSPDGQTEAFF TRBV30 .
CASSISRMGGGNQPQHF TRBV5-6 once
CASTARSPNTGELFF TRBV2 .
CASSPPGQGQYEQFF TRBV7-9 once
CTSRTMRKTYGYTF TRBV1 once
CASSYGGSTYEQYF TRBV6-5 .
CASSQDRDPAPYNEQFF TRBV4-2 .
CASSRVAAVNSNQPQHF TRBV19 .
CASSQAGTANYNEQFF TRBV4-3 once
CASSPRDRTLGTGELFF TRBV18 .
CASSLSGQGRGQPQHF TRBV5-1 .
CASSPRDRANEQYF TRBV5-4 few
CASSLEASSSYEQYF TRBV5-1 .
CASSLTGQADGNTIYF TRBV7-3 .
CASSLAENTEAFF TRBV7-9 .
CASTPTDHRLNQPQHF TRBV6-6 .
CAPTELFF TRBV7-3 .
CASSLSGGSHEKLFF TRBV11-2 .
CASSLSAGQTNSPLHF TRBV11-2 .
CASRGQGGEETQYF TRBV4-1 .
CASRAGRGSGEKLFF TRBV2 few
CASSSSPGTPGYEQYF TRBV28 .
CASRPQEAGNTIYF TRBV6-6 .
CASSLTVGQGREKLFF TRBV28 once
CASSYSLKSGNTIYF TRBV6-6 .
CASTHTGARGHSNQPQHF TRBV28 .
CASSPPGGGEEQYF TRBV28 .
CASSLEVKVNTEAFF TRBV5-4 .
CASSQGRSTGTGAVNEQYF TRBV4-1 .
CASSWDREMGKLFF TRBV6-6 .
CASSLGHSYNEQFF TRBV5-1 .
CASSQERVGQPQHF TRBV4-1 .
CASSPGITAGIYGYTF TRBV18 .
CASSLSDPDTDGYTF TRBV6-6 .
CASSYQGESYNSPLHF TRBV6-5 .
CASSLGPSSYNEQFF TRBV7-3 .
CASSARTGNEKLFF TRBV9 .
CASSLGPTSGSSYEQYF TRBV5-1 .
CASSQDRDYEQYF TRBV6-5 .
CASSGARNQPQHF TRBV19 .
CASSYESGGTEAFF TRBV6-5 once
CASDRGISGNTIYF TRBV7-9 .
CASSQGGRASIPLIEQFF TRBV14 .